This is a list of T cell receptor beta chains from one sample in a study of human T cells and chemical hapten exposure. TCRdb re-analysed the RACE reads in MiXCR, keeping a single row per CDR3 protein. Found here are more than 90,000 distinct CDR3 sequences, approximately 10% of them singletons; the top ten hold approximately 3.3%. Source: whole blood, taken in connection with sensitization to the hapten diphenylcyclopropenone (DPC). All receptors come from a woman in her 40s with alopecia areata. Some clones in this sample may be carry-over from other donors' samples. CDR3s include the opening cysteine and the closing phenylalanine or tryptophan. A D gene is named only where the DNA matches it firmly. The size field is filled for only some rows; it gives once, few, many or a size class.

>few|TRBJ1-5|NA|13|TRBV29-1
TGCAGCGTTGGTGTGGGGAGCAATCAGCCCCAGCATTTT
CSVGVGSNQPQHF
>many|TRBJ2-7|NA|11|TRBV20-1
TGCAGTGCTAGAAGGGCTGGCGAGCAGTACTTC
CSARRAGEQYF
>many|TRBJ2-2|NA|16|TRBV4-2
TGTGCCAGCAGCCAGGAAAGGGGGGCTAGCACCGGGGAGCTGTTTTTT
CASSQERGASTGELFF
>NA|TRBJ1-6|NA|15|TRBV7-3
TGTGCCAGCAGCTTGGGGCCAGGAGCTAATTCACCCCTCCACTTT
CASSLGPGANSPLHF
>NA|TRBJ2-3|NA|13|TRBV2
TGTGCCAGCAGGGGAACAGGGTTAGGCACGCAGTATTTT
CASRGTGLGTQYF
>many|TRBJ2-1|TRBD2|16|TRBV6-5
TGTGCCAGCAGTTACGGGGCGGGAGAGAACTACAATGAGCAGTTCTTC
CASSYGAGENYNEQFF
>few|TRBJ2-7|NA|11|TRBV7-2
TGTGCCAGCAGCCGCAATGGTCCGCAGTACTTC
CASSRNGPQYF
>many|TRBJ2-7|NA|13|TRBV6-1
TGTGCCAGCTGGGGTAAGCGTGGGAGAAAGCAGTACTTC
CASWGKRGRKQYF
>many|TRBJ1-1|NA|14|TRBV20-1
TGCAGTGCCAGTCTCGGAGGGATGAACACTGAAGCTTTCTTT
CSASLGGMNTEAFF
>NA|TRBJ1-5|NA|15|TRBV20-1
TGCAGTGCCAACCCGGGACAAGGGCCCAATCAGCCCCAGCATTTT
CSANPGQGPNQPQHF
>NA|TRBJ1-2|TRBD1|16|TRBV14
TGTGCCAGCAGCCAAGACCGGGACAGGGCCCTCTATGGCTACACCTTC
CASSQDRDRALYGYTF
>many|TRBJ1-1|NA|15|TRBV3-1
TGTGCCAGCAGCCTAAGGGGCCGGGAAGCTAATGAAGCTTTCTTT
CASSLRGREANEAFF
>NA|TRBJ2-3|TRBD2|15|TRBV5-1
TGCGCCAGCAGTCGAGTTAAGCGGGACACAGATACGCAGTATTTT
CASSRVKRDTDTQYF
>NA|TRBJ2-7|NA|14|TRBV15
TGTGCCACCAGCAGAGATAGGGGGGGTGTAGAGCAGTACTTC
CATSRDRGGVEQYF
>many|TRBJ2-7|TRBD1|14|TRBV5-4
TGTGCCAGCAGCTTGGGTCGACAGGGGTACGAGCAGTACTTC
CASSLGRQGYEQYF
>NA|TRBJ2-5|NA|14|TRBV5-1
TGCGCCAGCAGCCCCAAGGGAGCTCAAGAGACCCAGTACTTC
CASSPKGAQETQYF
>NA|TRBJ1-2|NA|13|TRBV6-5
TGTGCCAGCAGTTCCCCCCCCTTAGGGGGCTACACCTTC
CASSSPPLGGYTF
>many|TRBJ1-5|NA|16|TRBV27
TGTGCCAGCAGTTTATTGGGCAGGGGTAGCAATCAGCCCCAGCATTTT
CASSLLGRGSNQPQHF
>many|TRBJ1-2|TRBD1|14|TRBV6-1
TGTGCCAGCACTACGGGACAGGAAAGATATGGCTACACCTTC
CASTTGQERYGYTF
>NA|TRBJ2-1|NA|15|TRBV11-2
TGTGCCAGCAGCTTACAGGGGAACTCCTACAATGAGCAGTTCTTC
CASSLQGNSYNEQFF
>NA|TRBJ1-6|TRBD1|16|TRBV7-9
TGTGCCAGCAGCTTAGCGCAAGGGGGCGCCCATTCACCCCTCCACTTT
CASSLAQGGAHSPLHF
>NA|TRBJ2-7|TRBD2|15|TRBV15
TGTGCCACCTCCTCGGGACTACCGAGCTCCTACGAGCAGTACTTC
CATSSGLPSSYEQYF
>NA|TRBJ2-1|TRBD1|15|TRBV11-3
TGTGCCAGCAGCTTAGATGACAGGGGGTACAATGAGCAGTTCTTC
CASSLDDRGYNEQFF
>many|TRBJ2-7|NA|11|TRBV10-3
TGTGCCATCGGAAGGATCTACGAGCAGTACTTC
CAIGRIYEQYF
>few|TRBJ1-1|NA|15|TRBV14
TGTGCCAGCAGCCCCATAGGGAACAGAGACACTGAAGCTTTCTTT
CASSPIGNRDTEAFF
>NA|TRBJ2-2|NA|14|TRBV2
TGTGCCAGCAGTGAACGCGCAGTGGGTCGGGAGCTGTTTTTT
CASSERAVGRELFF
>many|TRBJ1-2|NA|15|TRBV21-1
TGTGCCAGCAGCCAAAAGGCACAGGGGGCGAAAGGCTACACCTTC
CASSQKAQGAKGYTF